This T cell receptor beta chain came from a study of PD-1 blockade in classical Hodgkin lymphoma. Study-level points and caveats: Some patients started nivolumab under 1 year after ASCT, and they were excluded. CD4+ TCR diversity rose significantly by C4D1, and CD8+ TCR diversity did not. The baseline diversity of complete responders showed similarity to that of newly diagnosed patients.

Points on this clone: Antigen specificity is unknown.

Method: immunoSEQ multiplex PCR; TCRdb's copy keeps in-frame clones and lacks some. Altogether under 45,000 clones are present, about 70% being singletons, with the ten largest covering around 22%. All the patients suffered relapse after autologous stem cell transplantation, and brentuximab vedotin exposure differed. This CDR3 has 15 residues. CDR1 MNHNS and CDR2 SASEGT come from the germline V gene. J was trimmed by 3 bases and V by 6 bases; bases with no gene match: 3. The sequences come from peripheral blood mononuclear cells (PBMCs), collected at baseline. This clonotype originated in a human donor with classical Hodgkin lymphoma. This chain connects TRBV6-1 to TRBJ2-2; 11 bases match TRBD2. This CDR3 is CASSTGLADTGELFF. DNA for the CDR3: TGTGCCAGCAGCACGGGACTAGCGGACACCGGGGAGCTGTTTTTT.